This TCR beta chain was recovered during a study of blood T cell repertoires in COVID-19. The assay was immunoSEQ multiplex PCR, and TCRdb's table has in-frame clones only and misses some. Among about 100,000 clones, roughly 80% were seen once, and the ten largest hold approximately 3.4%. The CDR3 spans 14 residues. Germline V gene data show CDR1 as SGHRS and CDR2 as YFSETQ. Germline trimming cut 3 bases from V and 1 base from J; bases unmatched to any gene: 2. The receptor comes from a woman aged 80 or over with active or convalescent COVID-19. This chain joins TRBV5-1 and TRBJ1-1; 8 nucleotides align to TRBD1. Sequencing input: peripheral blood. The CDR3 DNA reads TGCGCCAGCAGCTCCGGACAGGGGAACACTGAAGCTTTCTTT. It translates to CASSSGQGNTEAFF.